The sequence of this TCR beta chain was determined in a study of immune evolution from preneoplasia to lung adenocarcinoma. Overall study: HLA loss of heterozygosity: around 6.5% AIS, more than 14% MIA, about 32% ADC, none AAH.

Patient tissue came from resections in Japan or China, 2014–2017. Histologic diagnosis was independently verified by two lung pathologists. This clone was recorded once. Assay: immunoSEQ multiplex PCR; the TCRdb copy retains only in-frame clones and omits some. The data show around 11,000 clones, about 79% seen once. This sequence was found in a person aged 55-80 years with lung adenocarcinoma. Sequencing was carried out using FFPE minimally invasive lung adenocarcinoma tissue.

The DNA for the CDR3 is TGTGCCAGCAGCTTAGCCCCCCAGTTTAATGAAAAACTGTTTTTT. Residues: CASSLAPQFNEKLFF. This chain links TRBV7-2 with TRBJ1-4; D gene uncertain. Trimming cost V 0 bases and J 4 bases, with 9 bases left between them. This CDR3 contains 15 residues. CDR1 SGHTA and CDR2 FQGNSA come from the germline V gene.